The 28 T cell receptor beta chains presented below share a single source sample, sequenced in a study of T-cell memory formation after mild COVID-19. In TCRdb, the 5' RACE reads were re-called with MiXCR into one record per CDR3 protein. Among hundreds of thousands of distinct CDR3 sequences, just over 20% were seen once, and the ten largest hold 12%. The sequencing sample was made of PBMCs or a T cell subset sorted from them (not recorded which). The source is an adult woman who had mild COVID-19 (a few samples of this study predate the infection). Cell type and time point are not known.

This clonotype was seen more than once but under ten times. The chain uses TRBV5-1 and TRBJ2-3, with TRBD2 matching over 9 bases. The V gene's germline CDR1 is SGHRS and CDR2 YFSETQ. Trimming took 7 bases from V and 4 from J; bases not matched to a gene: 10. The CDR3 has 15 residues. This CDR3 is CASLGLAMGSDTQYF. The CDR3 nucleotides are TGCGCCAGCCTAGGACTAGCGATGGGTTCAGATACGCAGTATTTT.

The V gene is TRBV12-3 or TRBV12-4, the J gene TRBJ2-5; 13 nucleotides agree with TRBD2. Trimming took 6 bases from V and 0 from J; bases not matched to a gene: 4. The CDR3 is 16 residues long. The CDR3 region has the DNA TGTGCCAGCAGAAACGGACTAGCGGGGGACCAAGAGACCCAGTACTTC. Translated, it gives CASRNGLAGDQETQYF.

For the CDR3, the DNA is TGTGCCAGCTCGGCCGCCGTTCAGGGCGGAACCACTGAAGCTTTCTTT. Protein: CASSAAVQGGTTEAFF. V gene TRBV18 combines with J gene TRBJ1-1, with D tentatively TRBD1 (5 bases). CDR3 length equals 16 residues. V was clipped by 6 bases and J by 4 bases, with 21 bases between them. Germline V lookup: CDR1 KGHSH, CDR2 LQKENI.

This sequence joins TRBV6-2 or TRBV6-3 and TRBJ2-5; 10 bases line up with TRBD2. V dropped 6 bases and J dropped 1; count of bases not matched to a gene: 5. The CDR3 is 15 residues long. Germline values: CDR1 MNHEY, CDR2 SVGEGT. CDR3 sequence reads: CASREAGGRQETQYF. CDR3 in DNA: TGTGCCAGCAGGGAAGCGGGAGGGCGCCAAGAGACCCAGTACTTC.

This clonotype has a handful of counts. This chain connects TRBV12-3 or TRBV12-4 to TRBJ1-2, with D possibly TRBD1 on 5 matching bases. The CDR3 runs 15 residues. V lost 5 bases to trimming and J lost 4 bases, with 17 bases between them. The CDR3 nucleotides are TGTGCCAGCAGTGGGGCGGGCAGGGCGCTCTATGGCTACACCTTC. Translated: CASSGAGRALYGYTF.

This clonotype was seen a handful of times. The genes are TRBV20-1 and TRBJ2-1, with D hard to call. Trimming took 0 bases from V and 2 from J, leaving 14 bases between them. The germline gives CDR1 DFQATT, CDR2 SNEGSKA (reference sequence). The CDR3 contains 16 residues. CDR3 amino acids: CSARDVGRRTYNEQFF. The CDR3 nucleotides read TGCAGTGCTAGAGATGTAGGGCGCCGCACCTACAATGAGCAGTTCTTC.

This clonotype was seen at least ten times. This chain joins TRBV2 and TRBJ2-3; 8 nucleotides line up with TRBD2. CDR3 length: 14 amino acids. Germline CDR1 is SNHLY and CDR2 is FYNNEI. The V and J ends lost 10 bases and 5 bases, in that order; junction bases with no gene match: 11. The CDR3 DNA reads TGTGCCATAACGGCGGGGGGCCGGGGAGATACGCAGTATTTT. As protein: CAITAGGRGDTQYF.

This sequence joins TRBV20-1 and TRBJ1-6, with 8 bases identical to TRBD1. J lost 10 bases, V lost 5 bases, and 10 bases had no gene match. Germline lookup yields CDR1 DFQATT and CDR2 SNEGSKA (reference sequence). The CDR3 contains 14 residues. The CDR3: CSARTGTGGSPLHF. The CDR3 region has the DNA TGCAGTGCTCGGACCGGGACAGGCGGCTCACCCCTCCACTTT.

This chain connects TRBV2 to TRBJ2-7, with TRBD2 identical over 8 bases. J gave up 4 bases and V 3 bases, and 11 bases lay outside the gene matches. The germline V gene has CDR1 SNHLY and CDR2 FYNNEI. This CDR3 has 16 amino acids. CDR3 DNA sequence: TGTGCCAGCAGTGAGGTACTAGCGGAGGAACCTTACGAGCAGTACTTC. Its protein is CASSEVLAEEPYEQYF.

The V gene is TRBV18, the J gene TRBJ1-1; no clear D gene. Trimming removed 5 bases from V and 0 bases from J, with 7 bases in between. Germline V CDR1 and CDR2: KGHSH, LQKENI. The CDR3 contains 13 residues. CDR3 sequence reads: CASSSTMNTEAFF. The CDR3 DNA reads as TGTGCCAGCTCATCGACCATGAACACTGAAGCTTTCTTT.

This clonotype was picked up a small number of times. The V call is TRBV7-9, the J call TRBJ2-5, with 7 bases lining up with TRBD1. V was pared by 3 bases and J by 3 bases, with 4 bases of the junction left unmatched. The CDR3 extends over 14 amino acids. Looked up from germline, CDR1 is SEHNR and CDR2 is FQNEAQ (reference sequence). CDR3 in DNA: TGTGCCAGCAGCTTCCCCGGGACAGAAGAGACCCAGTACTTC. Residues: CASSFPGTEETQYF. Supplemented by reference TRBV7-9 and TRBJ2-5, the full variable domain reads DTGVSQNPRHKITKRGQNVTFRCDPISEHNRLYWYRQTLGQGPEFLTYFQNEAQLEKSRLLSDRFSAERPKGSFSTLEIQRTEQGDSAMYLCASSFPGTEETQYFGPGTRLLVL.

The rearrangement joins TRBV2 to TRBJ2-1, with TRBD1 matching over 11 bases. The CDR3 runs to 19 residues. Germline assignment: CDR1 SNHLY and CDR2 FYNNEI. V shed 0 bases and J 4 bases; nucleotides not matched to a gene: 11. This chain's CDR3 is CASSEATITGTGGYNEQFF. The CDR3 DNA sequence: TGTGCCAGCAGTGAAGCGACCATAACCGGGACAGGGGGTTACAATGAGCAGTTCTTC.

This clonotype has a handful of counts. The DNA of the CDR3 is TGTGCCAGCACCGATTTTGCGACCGGGGAGCTGTTTTTT. It encodes CASTDFATGELFF. The genes are TRBV7-6 and TRBJ2-2; unclear D gene. Trimming cost V 7 bases and J 5 bases, with 11 bases left between them. Germline CDR1 and CDR2: SGHVS and FNYEAQ. The length of the CDR3 is 13 residues.

This clonotype was seen more than once but under ten times. This chain links TRBV5-1 with TRBJ2-7; D is perhaps TRBD2 (6 bases). CDR3 length equals 14 residues. Trimming shortened V by 4 bases and J by 4 bases, and 15 bases separated the two germline ends. Germline CDR1 reads SGHRS; CDR2 reads YFSETQ. CDR3 region: CASSPGLRQYEQYF. CDR3 DNA: TGCGCCAGCAGCCCGGGACTGAGACAATACGAGCAGTACTTC.

The chain recombines TRBV27 with TRBJ2-5, with D perhaps matching TRBD1 or TRBD2 (5 bases each). There are 13 residues in the CDR3. CDR1 is MNHEY, CDR2 SMNVEV, per germline (reference sequence). V shed 5 bases and J shed 13 bases, with 20 bases lying between them. CDR3 sequence reads: CASSPPGTPLTYF. The DNA for the CDR3 is TGTGCCAGCAGTCCACCCGGGACCCCCCTCACGTACTTC.

This clonotype was counted a few times. The J gene is TRBJ1-4, the V gene TRBV12-3 or TRBV12-4; D gene ambiguous. With 6 bases removed from V and 8 bases from J, the gap between germline ends came to 19 bases. The CDR3 is 15 residues long. CDR3 nucleotides: TGTGCCAGCAGGCTCAGTCCCGGTTTTCGAGAAAAACTGTTTTTT. Amino acid sequence: CASRLSPGFREKLFF.

The CDR3 sequence: CATSAGISYNEQFF. DNA of the CDR3: TGTGCCACGAGCGCGGGGATTTCCTACAATGAGCAGTTCTTC. This rearrangement joins TRBV6-5 to TRBJ2-1; D is perhaps TRBD2 (6 bases). V gave up 10 bases and J gave up 1 base, with 14 bases separating them. Germline loops: CDR1 MNHEY, CDR2 SVGAGI. The CDR3 is 14 amino acids.

The J gene is TRBJ2-7, the V gene TRBV20-1, with 10 bases aligning to TRBD1. Germline assignment: CDR1 DFQATT and CDR2 SNEGSKA (reference sequence). Unmatched junction bases numbered 6, after V lost 1 base and J lost 3 bases. The CDR3 has 15 residues. CDR3 nucleotide sequence: TGCAGTGCTAGAGTACCGGGACAGGGGTTCTACGAGCAGTACTTC. It specifies CSARVPGQGFYEQYF.

In this sample, this clonotype turned up a few times. This chain links TRBV30 with TRBJ1-5; D is uncertain. Germline loops: CDR1 GTSNPN, CDR2 SVGIG (reference sequence). Trimming left V 3 bases short and J 0 bases short, with 6 bases between. This CDR3 region has 13 residues. Written as DNA, the CDR3 is TGTGCCTGGAGGGACGGTAGCAATCAGCCCCAGCATTTT. Translating it yields CAWRDGSNQPQHF. Drawing the rest from reference TRBV30 and TRBJ1-5, the complete variable domain is SQTIHQWPATLVQPVGSPLSLECTVEGTSNPNLYWYRQAAGRGLQLLFYSVGIGQISSEVPQNLSASRPQDRQFILSSKKLLLSDSGFYLCAWRDGSNQPQHFGDGTRLSIL.

This chain joins TRBV12-3 or TRBV12-4 and TRBJ1-6; TRBD1 might be the D (5 bases). Deletions cut 6 bases from V and 10 bases from J, with 16 bases between. The CDR3 runs 14 residues. CDR3 protein: CASSLTAYESPLHF. The DNA for the CDR3 is TGTGCCAGCAGCCTGACAGCGTATGAGTCACCCCTCCACTTT.

This chain joins TRBV9 and TRBJ1-1; 8 bases agree with TRBD1. Germline values: CDR1 SGDLS, CDR2 YYNGEE. J lost 8 bases, V lost 2 bases, and 14 bases had no gene match. The CDR3 is 16 amino acids. The chain's CDR3 is CASSVGVTGGIVEAFF. DNA of the CDR3: TGTGCCAGCAGCGTGGGAGTAACAGGGGGGATTGTAGAAGCTTTCTTT.

The genes are TRBV7-9 and TRBJ2-5; 12 bases agree with TRBD2. The CDR3 length is 16 residues. In germline, CDR1 is SEHNR, CDR2 FQNEAQ (reference sequence). The trim removed 1 base at V and 5 bases at J, leaving 5 bases unmatched. In DNA form, the CDR3 reads TGTGCCAGCAGCTTAGGACTAGCGGGGGTCGGGGAGACCCAGTACTTC. It codes for CASSLGLAGVGETQYF.

This clonotype was recorded at least ten times. This chain connects TRBV5-1 to TRBJ1-2, with a tentative D call TRBD1 (5 bases). Per germline, CDR1 SGHRS and CDR2 YFSETQ. V was trimmed by 0 bases and J by 4 bases, leaving 10 bases between them. This CDR3 region has 14 residues. This CDR3 is CASSLVGAGYGYTF. CDR3 nucleotide sequence: TGCGCCAGCAGCTTGGTCGGGGCAGGCTATGGCTACACCTTC.

A few counts support this clonotype. The J gene is TRBJ1-4, the V gene TRBV7-9; a possible D gene is TRBD1 (5 bases). V lost 5 bases to trimming and J lost 6 bases, with 13 bases between them. CDR1 and CDR2 (germline): SEHNR, FQNEAQ (reference sequence). The CDR3 is made up of 14 amino acids. The CDR3 spells CASSPGGDYEKLFF. The CDR3 bases are TGTGCCAGCAGCCCTGGGGGGGATTATGAAAAACTGTTTTTT.

V is TRBV9 and J is TRBJ1-1, with D possibly TRBD1 on 5 matching bases. The CDR3 consists of 14 residues. V was cut by 3 bases and J by 5 bases, with 14 bases left in between. CDR1 and CDR2 from the germline V gene are SGDLS and YYNGEE. CDR3: CASSGDPEGTEAFF. The DNA for the CDR3 is TGTGCCAGCAGCGGGGACCCTGAGGGGACTGAAGCTTTCTTT.

This clonotype was seen a handful of times. The chain combines TRBV6-5 with TRBJ2-7; D may be TRBD1 (5 bases). Germline CDR1 and CDR2: MNHEY and SVGAGI. This CDR3 spans 16 amino acids. V lost 5 bases to trimming and J lost 7 bases, with 24 bases between them. The CDR3 DNA is TGTGCCAGCAGTCAAACACAGGTGGTTGTAAATGGAGAGCAGTACTTC. This codes for CASSQTQVVVNGEQYF.

This clonotype was detected ten times or more. The V call is TRBV2, the J call TRBJ2-1, with 14 bases that match TRBD2. The J segment lost 2 bases and the V segment lost 8 bases, leaving 11 bases of the junction unmatched. Germline lookup yields CDR1 SNHLY and CDR2 FYNNEI. The CDR3 has 18 residues. CDR3 bases: TGTGCCAGCGATCTGGGACTAGCGGGAGTCGGCGCCTACAATGAGCAGTTCTTC. It codes for CASDLGLAGVGAYNEQFF.

This clonotype was detected only a few times. CDR3 region: CASSPYGGVNQPQHF. The CDR3, as DNA: TGTGCCAGTAGCCCGTATGGAGGGGTCAATCAGCCCCAGCATTTT. V and J are TRBV19 and TRBJ1-5, with D maybe TRBD1 (5 bases). V gave up 6 bases and J gave up 3 bases, with 15 bases separating them. The CDR3 has 15 residues. Germline V lookup: CDR1 LNHDA, CDR2 SQIVND (reference sequence).